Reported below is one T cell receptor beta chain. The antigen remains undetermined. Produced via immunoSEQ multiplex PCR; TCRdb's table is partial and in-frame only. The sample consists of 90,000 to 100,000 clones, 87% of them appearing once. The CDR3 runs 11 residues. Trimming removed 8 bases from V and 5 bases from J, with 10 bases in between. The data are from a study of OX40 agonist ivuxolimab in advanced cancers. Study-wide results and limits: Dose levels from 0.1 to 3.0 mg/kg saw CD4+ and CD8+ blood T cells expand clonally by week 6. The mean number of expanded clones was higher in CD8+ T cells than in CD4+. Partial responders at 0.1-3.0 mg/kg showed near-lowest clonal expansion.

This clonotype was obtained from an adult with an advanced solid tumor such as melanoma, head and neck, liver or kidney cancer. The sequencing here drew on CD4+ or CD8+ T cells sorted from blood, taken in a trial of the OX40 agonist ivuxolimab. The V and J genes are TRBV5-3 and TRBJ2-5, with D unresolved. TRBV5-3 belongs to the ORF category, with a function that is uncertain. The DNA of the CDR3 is TGTGCCAGCGGGCTGGGGGAGACCCAGTACTTC. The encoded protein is CASGLGETQYF.